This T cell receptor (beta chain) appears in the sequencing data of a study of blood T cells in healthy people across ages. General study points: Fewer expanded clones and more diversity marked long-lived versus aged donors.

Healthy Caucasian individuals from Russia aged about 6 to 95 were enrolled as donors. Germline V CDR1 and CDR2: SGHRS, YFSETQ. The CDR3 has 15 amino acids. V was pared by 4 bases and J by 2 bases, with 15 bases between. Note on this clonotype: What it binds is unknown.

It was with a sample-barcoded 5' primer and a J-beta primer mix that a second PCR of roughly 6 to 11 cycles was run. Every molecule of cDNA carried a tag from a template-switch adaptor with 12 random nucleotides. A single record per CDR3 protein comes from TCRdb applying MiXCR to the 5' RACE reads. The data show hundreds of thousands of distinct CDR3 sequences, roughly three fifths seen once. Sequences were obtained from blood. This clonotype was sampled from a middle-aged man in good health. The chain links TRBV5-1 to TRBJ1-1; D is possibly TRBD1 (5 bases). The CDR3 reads CASSLGARSNTEAFF. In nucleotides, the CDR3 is TGCGCCAGCAGCCTCGGGGCTAGGTCAAACACTGAAGCTTTCTTT.